The 30 T cell receptor beta chains given below trace back to one sample, sequenced in a study of blood T cells in healthy people across ages. A J-beta primer mix and a sample-barcoded 5' primer were used in a second PCR of about 7 to 12 cycles. Via MiXCR, TCRdb re-called the 5' RACE reads, giving one row per CDR3 protein. The sample lists some 700,000 distinct CDR3 sequences, roughly 45% seen once, with 20% to 25% in the top ten. Sequencing used blood. These receptors originate from a woman aged 55-70 years in good health.

The chain employs TRBV15 and TRBJ2-7; no clear D gene. V was shortened by 0 bases and J by 6 bases, with 15 bases between the two germline ends. This CDR3 is 15 amino acids long. Germline V gives CDR1 LNHNV, CDR2 YYDKDF (reference sequence). CDR3 residues: CATSRDPSVGREQYF. CDR3 bases: TGTGCCACCAGCAGAGATCCAAGCGTCGGCCGCGAGCAGTACTTC. The entire variable domain, with the rest obtained from reference TRBV15 and TRBJ2-7, is as follows: DAMVIQNPRYQVTQFGKPVTLSCSQTLNHNVMYWYQQKSSQAPKLLFHYYDKDFNNEADTPDNFQSRRPNTSFCFLDIRSPGLGDTAMYLCATSRDPSVGREQYFGPGTRLTVT.

The sample holds a few counts of this clonotype. The rearrangement joins TRBV29-1 to TRBJ2-5; D is unclear. The CDR3 totals 12 residues. V was shortened by 4 bases and J by 3 bases, with 9 bases between the two germline ends. Germline V gene sequence: CDR1 SQVTM, CDR2 ANQGSEA. The CDR3 region has the DNA TGCAGCGTTGTCGACAACAAAGAGACCCAGTACTTC. Protein sequence: CSVVDNKETQYF.

The chain is built from TRBV20-1 and TRBJ2-3; D gene unclear. This CDR3 has 12 residues. The V gene lost 5 bases and the J gene lost 4 bases, with 10 bases spanning the gap. Germline CDR1 reads DFQATT; CDR2 reads SNEGSKA (reference sequence). CDR3 DNA: TGCAGTGCTCCCCTGAGGTCAGATACGCAGTATTTT. Its protein product is CSAPLRSDTQYF.

This clonotype was seen a handful of times. The rearrangement links TRBV2 to TRBJ2-7; 7 nucleotides align to TRBD1. The CDR3 length is 13 residues. CDR1 and CDR2 (germline): SNHLY, FYNNEI. With V trimmed by 7 bases and J by 3 bases, 6 bases remained unmatched. In DNA, the CDR3 is TGTGCCAGCAAACCGGGACAGAGCTACGAGCAGTACTTC. Its translation is CASKPGQSYEQYF.

This clonotype has ten or more counts. V usage is TRBV5-1 and J usage is TRBJ2-5, with 9 bases matching TRBD2. Germline trimming cut 4 bases from V and 2 bases from J; bases unmatched to any gene: 3. The CDR3 extends over 14 amino acids. Germline CDR1 and CDR2: SGHRS and YFSETQ. The CDR3 spells CASSPTSGQETQYF. CDR3 DNA sequence: TGCGCCAGCAGCCCGACTAGCGGACAAGAGACCCAGTACTTC.

The chain recombines TRBV18 with TRBJ2-6; TRBD1 aligns across 7 bases. Germline assignment: CDR1 KGHSH and CDR2 LQKENI. CDR3 length equals 18 residues. V shed 3 bases, J shed 2 bases, and the junction held 10 bases outside the gene matches. CDR3 nucleotides: TGTGCCAGCTCACCGGCAAGAGGGGGCCGCCCTGGGGCCAACGTCCTGACTTTC. It specifies CASSPARGGRPGANVLTF.

The chain carries TRBV6-5 and TRBJ2-4, with D possibly matching TRBD2 (5 bases). The V and J ends lost 4 bases and 2 bases respectively, with 21 bases between them. The CDR3 spans 18 residues. Germline V gives CDR1 MNHEY, CDR2 SVGAGI. CDR3 nucleotides: TGTGCCAGCAGTTCCACCTCACTAGTATCTGAATCCAAAAACATTCAGTACTTC. This sequence encodes CASSSTSLVSESKNIQYF.

As for this clonotype: The junction departs from the called germline gene at one end, perhaps through a read error. V usage is TRBV24-1 and J usage is TRBJ2-7; no definite D call. The germline CDR1 and CDR2 sequences are KGHDR and SFDVKD. This CDR3 has 14 residues. The CDR3 region has the DNA TGTGCCATCAGTGACGCCGCGGCCTCCTACGAGCAGTACTTC. Its protein is CAISDAAASYEQYF.

The J gene is TRBJ2-5, the V gene TRBV7-7; D may match TRBD1 or TRBD2 (6 bases each). This CDR3 region has 13 residues. The V gene's germline CDR1 is SSHAT and CDR2 FNYEAQ (reference sequence). Between the trimmed V and J ends, which lost 5 bases and 5 bases, there was a span of 12 bases. CDR3 coding DNA: TGTGCCAGCAGCCACGGGGGCAGGGAGACCCAGTACTTC. Amino acids: CASSHGGRETQYF. Variable domain in full (rest from reference TRBV7-7 and TRBJ2-5): GAGVSQSPRYKVTKRGQDVTLRCDPISSHATLYWYQQALGQGPEFLTYFNYEAQPDKSGLPSDRFSAERPEGSISTLTIQRTEQRDSAMYRCASSHGGRETQYFGPGTRLLVL.

This clonotype has a handful of counts. This chain uses TRBV3-1 with TRBJ1-4; 8 nucleotides line up with TRBD1. In germline, CDR1 is LGHDT, CDR2 YNNKEL (reference sequence). The J segment lost 5 bases and the V segment lost 4 bases, leaving 6 bases of the junction unmatched. The CDR3 loop spans 15 amino acids. CDR3 sequence (DNA): TGTGCCAGCAGCCTCCAGGGGGCGAGGAATGAAAAACTGTTTTTT. This gives the protein CASSLQGARNEKLFF.

V and J are TRBV4-1 and TRBJ2-5; weak D call: TRBD1 (6 bases). Judging by the DNA end, TRBJ2-7 fits better; the J call may be wrong. CDR1 MGHRA and CDR2 YSYEKL come from the germline V gene. This CDR3 is built from 14 residues. The CDR3 here is CASSQEQGTYEQYF. The CDR3 region has the DNA TGCGCCAGCAGCCAAGAACAGGGTACCTACGAGCAGTACTTC.

V and J are TRBV12-3 or TRBV12-4 and TRBJ2-7; 13 bases align to TRBD2. V lost 6 bases and J lost 7; bases outside the gene matches: 12. CDR3 length equals 16 residues. This chain's CDR3 is CASSNLRTSGSGEQYF. For the CDR3, the DNA is TGTGCCAGCAGCAACCTCCGGACTAGCGGGAGCGGGGAGCAGTACTTC.

On this clonotype: This clone may be a read error of a much larger clone one base away. This rearrangement joins TRBV12-3 or TRBV12-4 to TRBJ2-7, with TRBD1 identical over 11 bases. Matching the DNA end better, TRBJ2-5 makes the J call doubtful. The CDR3 sequence is 15 residues long. The chain's CDR3 is CACSKGQGVGETQYF. Here the CDR3 DNA reads TGTGCCTGCAGCAAGGGACAGGGGGTTGGCGAGACCCAGTACTTC.

Ten or more counts support this clonotype. The V gene is TRBV12-3 or TRBV12-4, the J gene TRBJ2-7; D is unclear. This CDR3 comprises 14 residues. The V end was cut by 3 bases, the J end by 2 bases, with 11 bases between. The CDR3 spells CASSFSGIPYEQYF. The DNA for the CDR3 is TGTGCCAGCAGTTTTTCAGGTATCCCCTACGAGCAGTACTTC.

The chain carries TRBV21-1 and TRBJ2-4; the table calls TRBD2, which could not be checked here. TRBV21-1 is tagged as a pseudogene. The CDR3 contains 16 residues. This chain's CDR3 is CASSRLDSPQTDIQYF. CDR3 sequence (DNA): TGTGCCAGCAGCAGATTAGACAGTCCCCAAACGGACATTCAGTACTTC.

In regard to this clonotype: A much larger clone differs by one base, so this may be a read error. This chain uses TRBV15 with TRBJ2-1, with a possible D match to TRBD2 (6 bases). The end of the DNA is better explained by TRBJ2-7, so the J call may be wrong. This CDR3 contains 15 residues. Germline CDR1 is LNHNV and CDR2 is YYDKDF (reference sequence). CDR3 protein: CATSRSSEPHNEQYF. Here the CDR3 DNA reads TGTGCCACCAGCAGATCTAGCGAGCCTCACAATGAGCAGTACTTC.

As to this clonotype: Sequence at one end of the junction differs from germline and may be a read error. The chain has TRBV7-8 and TRBJ2-7; possible D gene TRBD2, 5 bases. This CDR3 is built from 15 residues. Germline-derived CDR1 and CDR2 are SGHVS and FQNEAQ. CDR3 residues: CAGSPGGLGSYEQYF. CDR3 in DNA: TGTGCCGGCAGCCCCGGAGGACTGGGCTCTTACGAGCAGTACTTC.

The chain links TRBV27 to TRBJ1-2; tentative D call: TRBD1 (5 bases). The length of the CDR3 is 16 residues. Germline lookup yields CDR1 MNHEY and CDR2 SMNVEV (reference sequence). The ends were cut back, 0 bases at V and 2 bases at J, with 13 bases in the middle. CDR3 loop: CASSLSWGELNYGYTF. The DNA for the CDR3 is TGTGCCAGCAGTTTATCGTGGGGCGAACTCAACTATGGCTACACCTTC.

This clonotype appeared a few times. The CDR3, as DNA: TGCAGTGCTAGAGACGACAGGGTGGTAGTTAGCTACACCTTC. Protein product: CSARDDRVVVSYTF. The genes are TRBV20-1 and TRBJ1-2, with 7 positions matching TRBD1. Germline V gene sequence: CDR1 DFQATT, CDR2 SNEGSKA (reference sequence). The trim removed 0 bases at V and 9 bases at J, leaving 10 bases unmatched. The CDR3 sequence is 14 residues long.

Written as DNA, the CDR3 is TGTGCCAGCAGTACCGGGACCCCGAAGGGGCACACCTTC. Protein product: CASSTGTPKGHTF. The V gene is TRBV12-3 or TRBV12-4, the J gene TRBJ1-2; D may be TRBD1 (5 bases). This CDR3 spans 13 amino acids. Deletions cut 5 bases from V and 12 bases from J, with 19 bases between.

V gene TRBV15 combines with J gene TRBJ1-1; TRBD1 matches 7 bases. The germline V gene has CDR1 LNHNV and CDR2 YYDKDF (reference sequence). This CDR3 is 16 amino acids long. V lost 0 bases and J lost 7; bases outside the gene matches: 11. As DNA, the CDR3 is TGTGCCACCAGCAGAGATGGGGCACAGGGACAGCTTGAAGCTTTCTTT. This encodes CATSRDGAQGQLEAFF.

V and J are TRBV6-4 and TRBJ1-1, with D possibly being TRBD1 (5 bases). In germline, CDR1 is MRHNA, CDR2 SNTAGT. CDR3 size: 15 residues. The V and J ends lost 6 bases and 3 bases respectively, with 17 bases between them. CDR3 in amino acids: CASSLHGTPYTEAFF. The CDR3 DNA is TGTGCCAGCAGCCTCCACGGGACGCCGTACACTGAAGCTTTCTTT.

The DNA of the CDR3 is TGTGCCAGCAGCCAAGATTTGTTGGGGCGGGAGGGCCGAGGAGATACGCAGTATTTT. Its translation is CASSQDLLGREGRGDTQYF. J is TRBJ2-3 and V is TRBV4-2, with 9 bases fitting TRBD2. CDR1 LGHNA and CDR2 YNFKEQ come from the germline V gene. This CDR3 has 19 amino acids. V was clipped by 0 bases and J by 5 bases; unmatched bases: 15.

A word on this clonotype: A read error may produce the germline difference seen at one junction end. This chain uses TRBV12-3 or TRBV12-4 with TRBJ1-1; D possibly corresponds to TRBD1 (5 bases). This CDR3 is 16 amino acids long. CDR3 nucleotide sequence: TGTGCCAGCAGTTTAGGGCAGGGTGGAAAGAACGCTGAAGCTTTCTTT. This sequence encodes CASSLGQGGKNAEAFF.

V is TRBV11-2 and J is TRBJ2-7; D might be TRBD2 (5 bases). The CDR3 runs 14 residues. Germline assignment: CDR1 SGHAT and CDR2 FQNNGV. V was trimmed by 3 bases and J by 0 bases, leaving 9 bases between them. CDR3: CASSFWESSYEQYF. The CDR3 DNA follows: TGTGCCAGCAGCTTTTGGGAGAGCTCCTACGAGCAGTACTTC.

Points on this clonotype: A read error may account for a junction end that differs from germline. This chain links TRBV14 with TRBJ2-5; 7 bases align to TRBD1. This CDR3 is 13 amino acids long. The germline CDR1 and CDR2 sequences are SGHDN and FVKESK. CDR3 DNA sequence: TGTGCCTGCAGCCAAGGGGGCCTAGGGCCCCAGTACTTC. This codes for CACSQGGLGPQYF.

This chain joins TRBV10-1 and TRBJ2-3, with D hard to call. V was clipped by 0 bases and J by 6 bases, with 7 bases between them. The germline gives CDR1 WNHNN, CDR2 SYGVQD (reference sequence). This CDR3 has 13 amino acids. This CDR3 is CASSESWLDTQYF. Written as DNA, the CDR3 is TGCGCCAGCAGTGAGTCTTGGCTGGATACGCAGTATTTT.

In regard to this clonotype: This may stem from a read error, because a much larger clone lies one nucleotide away. This sequence joins TRBV29-1 and TRBJ2-1, with D tentatively TRBD2 (5 bases). Trimming cost V 3 bases and J 10 bases, with 22 bases left between them. The CDR3 sequence is 15 residues long. The germline V gene encodes CDR1 SQVTM and CDR2 ANQGSEA. The CDR3 loop reads CSVEGSEWRVEEQFF. CDR3 nucleotides: TGCAGCGTTGAGGGGAGCGAGTGGCGAGTAGAGGAGCAGTTCTTC.

The chain's CDR3 is CASRQSGSYNEQFF. DNA for the CDR3: TGTGCCAGCCGACAAAGCGGGAGCTACAATGAGCAGTTCTTC. The chain links TRBV27 to TRBJ2-1; TRBD2 agrees at 8 bases. The V gene end was trimmed by 8 bases and the J gene end by 3 bases; junction bases not matched to a gene: 6. Looked up from germline, CDR1 is MNHEY and CDR2 is SMNVEV (reference sequence). The CDR3 runs to 14 residues.

This clonotype appeared a few times. V is TRBV20-1 and J is TRBJ2-1; 10 positions match TRBD2. Germline V gene lookup returns CDR1 DFQATT and CDR2 SNEGSKA (reference sequence). With 3 bases clipped from V and 4 bases from J, the junction kept 6 bases outside the gene matches. CDR3 length: 15 residues. CDR3 sequence reads: CSARSWTSGYNEQFF. The CDR3 nucleotides read TGCAGTGCTAGGTCTTGGACTAGCGGATACAATGAGCAGTTCTTC.